Below are 29 T cell receptor beta chains sequenced from a single sample in a study of Tregs in tolerant kidney transplant recipients (dated 2019 in TCRdb). Libraries were prepared through the immunoSEQ multiplex PCR assay. TCRdb took this table from immuneACCESS and kept in-frame rearrangements with V and J called. Such tables lack part of the clones; where checked against another copy, unresolved V genes explain under half of the gap, and the rest is unexplained. The sample data list 92,000 or so clones, and more than 90% of these were observed just once. Clones ranked in the top ten supply roughly 4.3% of the sample. Source material: CD8+ T cells from blood. The receptors were sampled from a human donor in good health.

The CDR3 sequence: CASSQPIQAGREAFF. The CDR3 DNA is TGTGCCAGCAGCCAGCCTATTCAGGCAGGGAGGGAAGCTTTCTTT. The chain joins TRBV4-2 to TRBJ1-1; weak D call: TRBD1 (5 bases). Germline CDR1 and CDR2: LGHNA and YNFKEQ. The CDR3 has 15 amino acids. The V gene lost 3 bases and the J gene lost 8 bases, with 19 bases spanning the gap.

The chain carries TRBV5-6 and TRBJ1-4; a possible D gene is TRBD1 (5 bases). The length of the CDR3 is 15 residues. The V end lost 4 bases, the J end lost 8 bases, and 18 bases lay between the germline ends. The V gene's germline CDR1 is SGHDT and CDR2 YYEEEE. CDR3 residues: CASSPTPGLHEKLFF. CDR3 DNA: TGTGCCAGCAGCCCGACCCCAGGGCTTCACGAAAAACTGTTTTTT.

This clone was observed a single time. The chain joins TRBV12-5 to TRBJ1-2; D might be TRBD1 (6 bases). The V end was cut by 6 bases, the J end by 4 bases, with 15 bases between. The germline CDR1 and CDR2 sequences are LGHNT and FRNRAP. This CDR3 comprises 14 residues. The CDR3 DNA follows: TGTGCTAGTGGATCCCCTACAGGGATCTATGGCTACACCTTC. It encodes CASGSPTGIYGYTF.

V gene TRBV14 combines with J gene TRBJ1-2; possible D gene TRBD1, 6 bases. CDR3 size: 13 residues. Germline V CDR1 and CDR2: SGHDN, FVKESK. V was shortened by 4 bases and J by 8 bases, with 14 bases between the two germline ends. CDR3 DNA sequence: TGTGCCAGCAGCCCGGGACAAAGAGGAGGCTACACCTTC. Amino acids: CASSPGQRGGYTF.

The chain links TRBV6-4 to TRBJ2-3, with a weak D call TRBD2 (5 bases). Germline CDR1 MRHNA, CDR2 SNTAGT. This CDR3 region has 14 residues. Trimming cost V 2 bases and J 6 bases, with 12 bases left between them. The CDR3 DNA sequence: TGTGCCAGCAGTGACGGGCTAGCCGGTGATACGCAGTATTTT. The encoded protein is CASSDGLAGDTQYF.

The sample holds one count of this clone. As DNA, the CDR3 is TGTGCCAGCGGTTCCAGAGGGGTACCGGGTACGCAGTATTTT. This translates into CASGSRGVPGTQYF. V usage is TRBV13 and J usage is TRBJ2-3, with D perhaps assigned TRBD1 or TRBD2 (5 bases each). V shed 8 bases and J shed 8 bases, with 20 bases lying between them. Germline CDR1 PRHDT, CDR2 FYEKMQ (reference sequence). This CDR3 has 14 residues. The variable domain in full, with the rest retrieved from reference TRBV13 and TRBJ2-3, is AAGVIQSPRHLIKEKRETATLKCYPIPRHDTVYWYQQGPGQDPQFLISFYEKMQSDKGSIPDRFSAQQFSDYHSELNMSSLELGDSALYFCASGSRGVPGTQYFGPGTRLTVL.

The chain recombines TRBV5-8 with TRBJ2-1; 9 bases agree with TRBD1. Germline values: CDR1 SGHTS, CDR2 YDEGEE. The CDR3 contains 15 residues. V dropped 0 bases and J dropped 4; count of bases not matched to a gene: 2. In DNA, the CDR3 is TGTGCCAGCAGCTTGGACAGGGGGCAGTACAATGAGCAGTTCTTC. The encoded protein is CASSLDRGQYNEQFF.

The rearrangement links TRBV7-6 to TRBJ2-7; no clear D gene. The CDR3 runs 15 residues. Germline values: CDR1 SGHVS, CDR2 FNYEAQ. V dropped 5 bases and J dropped 3 bases, with 17 bases sitting between them. CDR3 sequence: CASSTPKIQVYEQYF. The CDR3 bases are TGTGCCAGCAGCACCCCCAAGATACAAGTCTACGAGCAGTACTTC.

This chain joins TRBV7-2 and TRBJ2-7; D ambiguous. The germline V gene has CDR1 SGHTA and CDR2 FQGNSA. The CDR3 is made up of 11 amino acids. V lost 2 bases to trimming and J lost 11 bases, with 10 bases between them. CDR3 nucleotide sequence: TGTGCCAGCAGCTTACTGACCTGGGAGTACTTC. This translates into CASSLLTWEYF.

V and J are TRBV14 and TRBJ1-2; D is unresolved. The length of the CDR3 is 14 residues. V was pared by 2 bases and J by 5 bases, with 12 bases between. Germline values: CDR1 SGHDN, CDR2 FVKESK. The CDR3 loop reads CASSQYIAQYGYTF. CDR3 nucleotide sequence: TGTGCCAGCAGCCAATATATTGCACAGTATGGCTACACCTTC.

The chain has TRBV5-1 and TRBJ2-7; no clear D. V was clipped by 3 bases and J by 0 bases, with 4 bases between them. The length of the CDR3 is 12 residues. Germline V lookup: CDR1 SGHRS, CDR2 YFSETQ. DNA for the CDR3: TGCGCCAGCAGCTCCAGCTCCTACGAGCAGTACTTC. It specifies CASSSSSYEQYF.

The CDR3: CASSTGQGPYEQYF. CDR3 bases: TGTGCCAGCAGTACGGGACAGGGGCCCTACGAGCAGTACTTC. The J gene is TRBJ2-7, the V gene TRBV27; 10 bases match TRBD1. The trim removed 5 bases at V and 2 bases at J, leaving 3 bases unmatched. The germline CDR1 and CDR2 sequences are MNHEY and SMNVEV (reference sequence). This CDR3 has 14 amino acids.

V gene TRBV6-1 combines with J gene TRBJ2-5, with TRBD2 matching over 12 bases. The CDR3 consists of 15 residues. The germline V gene encodes CDR1 MNHNS and CDR2 SASEGT. V shed 4 bases, J shed 4 bases, and the junction held 4 bases outside the gene matches. CDR3 sequence (DNA): TGTGCCAGCAGTGCGACTAGCGGGAGCTTAGAGACCCAGTACTTC. Translated: CASSATSGSLETQYF.

The chain couples TRBV6-6 to TRBJ2-7, with 7 bases lining up with TRBD1. In germline, CDR1 is MNHNY, CDR2 SVGAGI (reference sequence). This CDR3 has 15 amino acids. The V and J ends lost 2 bases and 2 bases, in that order; junction bases with no gene match: 6. The CDR3 loop is CASSYRQGPTYEQYF. Written as DNA, the CDR3 is TGTGCCAGCAGTTACAGACAGGGCCCAACCTACGAGCAGTACTTC.

V is TRBV19 and J is TRBJ2-1; D remains unclear. The ends were cut back, 5 bases at V and 5 bases at J, with 4 bases in the middle. Looked up from germline, CDR1 is LNHDA and CDR2 is SQIVND (reference sequence). The CDR3 length is 11 residues. The CDR3 DNA sequence: TGTGCCAGTAGTCTTAACAATGAGCAGTTCTTC. It codes for CASSLNNEQFF.

This sequence joins TRBV30 and TRBJ2-3; TRBD1 matches 8 bases. Unmatched junction bases numbered 8, after V lost 3 bases and J lost 3 bases. Germline V gene lookup returns CDR1 GTSNPN and CDR2 SVGIG (reference sequence). There are 15 residues in the CDR3. The CDR3 reads CAWSHGQGDTDTQYF. DNA of the CDR3: TGTGCCTGGAGCCACGGACAGGGTGATACAGATACGCAGTATTTT.

The J gene is TRBJ1-2, the V gene TRBV2; D is possibly TRBD1 (6 bases). Germline loops: CDR1 SNHLY, CDR2 FYNNEI. Trimming removed 6 bases at V and 4 bases at J, with 15 bases between. There are 14 residues in the CDR3. The CDR3 coding sequence is TGTGCCAGCAGGGTGGTGGGGGGCCTCTATGGCTACACCTTC. Translating gives CASRVVGGLYGYTF.

This chain joins TRBV4-2 and TRBJ2-7; the D gene could be TRBD1 or TRBD2 (5 bases each). V was clipped by 6 bases and J by 7 bases, with 19 bases between them. The CDR3 runs to 14 residues. Germline lookup yields CDR1 LGHNA and CDR2 YNFKEQ. DNA for the CDR3: TGTGCCAGCAGTCCTACCGGGACGATAACAGAGCAGTACTTC. This gives the protein CASSPTGTITEQYF.

The genes are TRBV9 and TRBJ2-2; possible D gene TRBD1, 5 bases. This CDR3 region has 13 residues. CDR1 and CDR2 (germline): SGDLS, YYNGEE. With 5 bases removed from V and 3 bases from J, the gap between germline ends came to 8 bases. The CDR3 DNA reads as TGTGCCAGCAGAGGGGCCTACACCGGGGAGCTGTTTTTT. Protein sequence: CASRGAYTGELFF.

The chain uses TRBV25-1 and TRBJ2-3; the D is unclear. Trimming removed 2 bases from V and 6 bases from J, with 12 bases in between. The CDR3 contains 14 residues. The V gene's germline CDR1 is MGHDK and CDR2 SYGVNS. The CDR3 loop is CASSEQALGDTQYF. Written as DNA, the CDR3 is TGTGCCAGCAGTGAACAGGCTCTGGGGGATACGCAGTATTTT. Supplemented by reference TRBV25-1 and TRBJ2-3, the full variable domain reads EADIYQTPRYLVIGTGKKITLECSQTMGHDKMYWYQQDPGMELHLIHYSYGVNSTEKGDLSSESTVSRIRTEHFPLTLESARPSHTSQYLCASSEQALGDTQYFGPGTRLTVL.

This chain uses TRBV15 with TRBJ1-1; possible D gene TRBD1, 5 bases. This CDR3 has 16 residues. Germline CDR1 is LNHNV and CDR2 is YYDKDF (reference sequence). Trimming left V 5 bases short and J 3 bases short, with 19 bases between. CDR3 DNA: TGTGCCACCAGCGCGGGGGGAGAAAATGTGGACACTGAAGCTTTCTTT. This sequence encodes CATSAGGENVDTEAFF.

The chain has TRBV7-2 and TRBJ1-5, with D possibly being TRBD1 (6 bases). Trimming removed 5 bases at V and 3 bases at J, with 11 bases between. The CDR3 covers 14 residues. Germline-derived CDR1 and CDR2 are SGHTA and FQGNSA. The CDR3 sequence: CASSHREDNQPQHF. CDR3 coding DNA: TGTGCCAGCAGCCACAGGGAGGACAATCAGCCCCAGCATTTT.

The J gene is TRBJ2-7, the V gene TRBV13; D possibly corresponds to TRBD2 (7 bases). Between the trimmed V and J ends, which lost 4 bases and 6 bases, there was a span of 25 bases. The germline V gene encodes CDR1 PRHDT and CDR2 FYEKMQ (reference sequence). The CDR3 has 17 amino acids. The DNA for the CDR3 is TGTGCCAGCAGCTCAAGCGGTGGCGGGGGCCTTAACGGCGAGCAGTACTTC. This encodes CASSSSGGGGLNGEQYF.

The chain carries TRBV9 and TRBJ2-3, with 11 positions matching TRBD2. CDR3 length: 15 residues. Germline lookup yields CDR1 SGDLS and CDR2 YYNGEE. Trimming cost V 1 base and J 6 bases; bases outside gene matches: 4. The CDR3: CASSVTSGSRDTQYF. The CDR3, as DNA: TGTGCCAGCAGCGTAACTAGCGGGAGTAGGGATACGCAGTATTTT.

This clone appeared a few times. The chain links TRBV27 to TRBJ2-5; tentative D call: TRBD2 (5 bases). Per the germline V gene, CDR1 is MNHEY and CDR2 is SMNVEV (reference sequence). Trimming cost V 4 bases and J 2 bases, with 17 bases left between them. The CDR3 has 16 residues. The CDR3: CASSSTPRAAQETQYF. In nucleotides, the CDR3 is TGTGCCAGCAGTTCCACGCCGCGAGCGGCACAAGAGACCCAGTACTTC.

Written as DNA, the CDR3 is TGTGCCAGCAGCCACCGGACTCTATCAGATACGCAGTATTTT. This gives the protein CASSHRTLSDTQYF. The chain joins TRBV7-6 to TRBJ2-3; tentative D call: TRBD2 (5 bases). This CDR3 region has 14 residues. CDR1 and CDR2 from the germline V gene are SGHVS and FNYEAQ. V lost 5 bases to trimming and J lost 4 bases, with 13 bases between them.

The rearrangement joins TRBV7-9 to TRBJ1-4; a possible D gene is TRBD1 (6 bases). CDR1 is SEHNR, CDR2 FQNEAQ, per germline (reference sequence). Trimming removed 3 bases at V and 4 bases at J, with 18 bases between. This CDR3 has 17 residues. In nucleotides, the CDR3 is TGTGCCAGCAGCTTTTCCCCACGGACAGCGTATAATGAAAAACTGTTTTTT. Protein: CASSFSPRTAYNEKLFF. The whole variable domain, remainder taken from reference TRBV7-9 and TRBJ1-4, is DTGVSQNPRHKITKRGQNVTFRCDPISEHNRLYWYRQTLGQGPEFLTYFQNEAQLEKSRLLSDRFSAERPKGSFSTLEIQRTEQGDSAMYLCASSFSPRTAYNEKLFFGSGTQLSVL.

The chain carries TRBV7-9 and TRBJ1-1; D is possibly TRBD1 (6 bases). This CDR3 contains 15 residues. Trimming stripped 6 bases from V and 6 bases from J, with 20 bases between. Germline V gene lookup returns CDR1 SEHNR and CDR2 FQNEAQ (reference sequence). CDR3 sequence: CASSTPLTGFPEAFF. The CDR3 nucleotides are TGTGCCAGCAGTACTCCTCTTACAGGGTTCCCTGAAGCTTTCTTT.

This chain joins TRBV4-1 and TRBJ2-1; D is possibly TRBD2 (5 bases). Looked up from germline, CDR1 is MGHRA and CDR2 is YSYEKL. The V and J ends lost 1 base and 14 bases respectively, with 9 bases between them. This CDR3 has 11 residues. CDR3 amino acids: CASSQGTGEFF. The CDR3 DNA follows: TGCGCCAGCAGCCAAGGGACCGGGGAGTTCTTC.